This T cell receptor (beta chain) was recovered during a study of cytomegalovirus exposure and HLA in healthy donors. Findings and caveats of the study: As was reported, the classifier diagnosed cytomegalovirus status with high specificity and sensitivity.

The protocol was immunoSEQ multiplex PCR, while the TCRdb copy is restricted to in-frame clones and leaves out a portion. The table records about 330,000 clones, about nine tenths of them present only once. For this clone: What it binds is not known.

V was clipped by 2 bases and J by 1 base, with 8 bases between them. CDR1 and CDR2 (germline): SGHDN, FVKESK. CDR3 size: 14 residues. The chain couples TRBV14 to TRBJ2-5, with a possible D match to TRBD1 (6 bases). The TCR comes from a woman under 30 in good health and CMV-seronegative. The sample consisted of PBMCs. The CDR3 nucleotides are TGTGCCAGCAGCCAACTCAGGGGCCAAGAGACCCAGTACTTC. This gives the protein CASSQLRGQETQYF.